These 9 T cell receptor beta chains were sequenced from one sample in a study of T cells in localized non-small cell lung cancer. Generated by immunoSEQ multiplex PCR, the TCRdb table keeps only in-frame clones and is missing some. The sample comprises around 35,000 clones, around nine tenths of which are singletons, and approximately 6.8% rests with the top ten. Sample: peripheral blood, taken before any cancer treatment. All receptors come from a woman aged 40-69 years with stage I lung adenocarcinoma.

J is TRBJ1-5 and V is TRBV18, with TRBD1 as a possible D gene (5 bases). Germline assignment: CDR1 KGHSH and CDR2 LQKENI. Trimming removed 2 bases from V and 2 bases from J, with 10 bases in between. The CDR3 length is 15 residues. The CDR3 sequence is CASSPFQGGNQPQHF. DNA of the CDR3: TGTGCCAGCTCACCATTCCAGGGAGGCAATCAGCCCCAGCATTTT.

The CDR3 spells CASSPRDTQYF. DNA for the CDR3: TGTGCCAGCTCACCAAGGGATACGCAGTATTTT. The chain combines TRBV18 with TRBJ2-3, with no clear D. The germline V gene encodes CDR1 KGHSH and CDR2 LQKENI. The CDR3 has 11 residues. V gave up 2 bases and J gave up 6 bases, with 3 bases separating them.

As for this clone: Other DNA sequences of this sample code for an identical CDR3. The chain carries TRBV30 and TRBJ1-2; D might be TRBD1 (5 bases). The CDR3 contains 14 residues. V was cut by 3 bases and J by 7 bases, with 18 bases left in between. Germline CDR1 is GTSNPN and CDR2 is SVGIG (reference sequence). CDR3 amino acids: CAWRGRGVGGGYTF. The CDR3, as DNA: TGTGCCTGGAGGGGCCGGGGGGTGGGCGGTGGCTACACCTTC.

This chain joins TRBV19 and TRBJ2-7, with D maybe TRBD2 (5 bases). With 4 bases removed from V and 1 base from J, the gap between germline ends came to 8 bases. CDR3 size: 13 residues. Germline-derived CDR1 and CDR2 are LNHDA and SQIVND (reference sequence). In DNA, the CDR3 is TGTGCCAGTAGTACCATAGCGTCCTACGAGCAGTACTTC. This gives the protein CASSTIASYEQYF.

The chain is built from TRBV10-2 and TRBJ2-2; TRBD1 is a possible D gene (5 bases). CDR1 WSHSY and CDR2 SAAADI come from the germline V gene. Trimming cost V 8 bases and J 0 bases, with 16 bases left between them. The CDR3 has 16 amino acids. The CDR3 spells CASSDIWSSNTGELFF. The CDR3 DNA is TGCGCCAGCTCGGACATTTGGTCCTCGAACACCGGGGAGCTGTTTTTT.

The chain carries TRBV5-1 and TRBJ1-6; TRBD1 agrees at 9 bases. V trimming: 4 bases; J trimming: 6 bases; junction bases outside the gene matches: 8. There are 16 residues in the CDR3. Germline CDR1 and CDR2: SGHRS and YFSETQ. CDR3 residues: CASSQTGTGSNSPLHF. The CDR3 nucleotides are TGCGCCAGCAGCCAGACCGGGACAGGGTCTAATTCACCCCTCCACTTT.

The V and J genes are TRBV5-1 and TRBJ1-4, with 7 bases lining up with TRBD1. CDR1 is SGHRS and CDR2 is YFSETQ in the germline V gene. CDR3 length: 16 amino acids. The V segment lost 4 bases and the J segment 4 bases; nucleotides outside the gene matches: 10. CDR3 region: CASSKTGTANNEKLFF. The CDR3 DNA sequence: TGCGCCAGCAGCAAAACCGGGACAGCTAATAATGAAAAACTGTTTTTT.

The CDR3 nucleotides are TGCGCCAGCAGTGAATCGGGAGGCACTGAAGCTTTCTTT. As protein: CASSESGGTEAFF. This chain joins TRBV10-2 and TRBJ1-1; D unresolved. V gave up 3 bases and J gave up 4 bases, with 9 bases separating them. This CDR3 comprises 13 residues. Looked up from germline, CDR1 is WSHSY and CDR2 is SAAADI.

CDR3 amino acids: CAISEARGQRLEYEQYF. Here the CDR3 DNA reads TGTGCCATCAGTGAGGCCAGAGGACAGAGGTTAGAATACGAGCAGTACTTC. The chain combines TRBV10-3 with TRBJ2-7, with D maybe TRBD1 (6 bases). Germline V gene data show CDR1 as ENHRY and CDR2 as SYGVKD. CDR3 length equals 17 residues. Trimming removed 2 bases from V and 4 bases from J, with 21 bases in between.